This TCR beta chain was identified in a study of lymphopenia after photon versus proton radiotherapy. Overall study findings and caveats: Photon-treated patients lost naive T cells and TCR diversity; proton-treated stayed stable.

On this clone itself: Antigen: not known.

The protocol was immunoSEQ multiplex PCR, while the TCRdb copy is restricted to in-frame clones and leaves out a portion. This table holds tens of thousands of clones, nearly 95% found once. Source: peripheral blood, taken from a patient treated with photon-based radiotherapy. The source of this sequence is a woman in her 50s with cholangiocarcinoma.

CDR3 DNA sequence: TGTGCCAGTAGTACCTGGACAGGGGAGACCCTTGTCGAGCAGTACTTC. This sequence encodes CASSTWTGETLVEQYF. The gene calls are TRBV19 and TRBJ2-7, with 9 positions matching TRBD1. The CDR3 is made up of 16 amino acids. J gave up 6 bases and V 4 bases, and 13 bases lay outside the gene matches. CDR1 and CDR2 from the germline V gene are LNHDA and SQIVND (reference sequence). Full variable domain (outside the CDR3, taken from reference TRBV19 and TRBJ2-7): DGGITQSPKYLFRKEGQNVTLSCEQNLNHDAMYWYRQDPGQGLRLIYYSQIVNDFQKGDIAEGYSVSREKKESFPLTVTSAQKNPTAFYLCASSTWTGETLVEQYFGPGTRLTVT.